The clone carrying this TCR beta chain showed up just a few times. Trimming removed 1 base from V and 2 bases from J; junction bases left unmatched: 5. The CDR3 length is 15 residues. Per germline, CDR1 SGDLS and CDR2 YYNGEE. This sample is drawn from a study of T cells in Graves' hyperthyroidism and ophthalmopathy. Study context: Peripheral blood draws took place at initial diagnosis, ahead of any treatment.

Absence of ophthalmopathy progression within 18 months defined stable Graves' hyperthyroidism. Among the patients, aged 18 to 65, hyperthyroidism was newly diagnosed and had lasted under 2 months. RNA transcripts yielded amplified TCR beta CDR3 regions. RT-PCR in the first round (using the HTBI primer set) targeted the TCR CDR3. TCRdb passed the multiplex PCR reads through MiXCR, listing each CDR3 protein once. The table records about 680,000 distinct CDR3 sequences, over 35% of them present only once. Sequences were obtained from blood. The chain couples TRBV9 to TRBJ1-1; TRBD1 matches at 7 bases. The sequence derives from a woman aged 40 to 55 with Graves' hyperthyroidism. CDR3: CASSVMTGPNTEAFF. CDR3 nucleotides: TGTGCCAGCAGCGTAATGACAGGGCCCAACACTGAAGCTTTCTTT.